This T cell receptor (beta chain) was sequenced for a study of T-cell reconstitution after alpha-beta-depleted transplantation in children. Unique molecular identifiers were used in preparing the TCRbeta library. Each CDR3 protein gets one entry after TCRdb re-called the PCR reads with MiXCR. This table has a few hundred thousand distinct CDR3 sequences, approximately 13% appearing once. This CDR3 contains 14 residues. V was clipped by 5 bases and J by 3 bases; unmatched bases: 5. CDR1 is SGHRS, CDR2 YFSETQ, per germline. Sample: PBMCs from the stem cell graft donor, taken from the stem cell graft. The chain uses TRBV5-1 and TRBJ2-7; 10 bases line up with TRBD2. The receptor comes from a human donor who donated a stem cell graft to a child with combined immunodeficiency. The CDR3 is CASRTGTSDYEQYF. The CDR3 DNA reads TGCGCCAGCAGAACTGGGACTAGCGACTACGAGCAGTACTTC.